A few counts support the clone carrying this TCR beta chain. Its antigen remains unidentified. Generated by immunoSEQ multiplex PCR, the TCRdb table keeps only in-frame clones and is missing some. The sample consists of roughly 8,500 clones, approximately 25% of them appearing once. Treatment meaning: randomized to nivolumab then ipilimumab (arm A) or the reverse (arm B). The sample originates from a study of sequential checkpoint blockade in melanoma. Findings and limits, study-wide: PD-L1 staining and CD8+ counts, not mutational load, tracked tumor T-cell clonality. Patients with week-13 increases in T-cell fraction and clonality benefited about 30 times more often.

CDR3 size: 14 residues. V was pared by 2 bases and J by 4 bases, with 11 bases between. Germline CDR1 MNHGY, CDR2 SAAAGT. This TCR was sampled from a human donor with melanoma. The rearrangement links TRBV6-8 to TRBJ1-1; a weak D match, TRBD1 (6 bases). This specimen consisted of tumor tissue (inferred from file names), obtained from a patient given nivolumab and ipilimumab in sequence. CDR3 amino acids: CASSYGDKLTEAFF. The CDR3 DNA is TGTGCCAGCAGTTACGGGGACAAGCTCACTGAAGCTTTCTTT.